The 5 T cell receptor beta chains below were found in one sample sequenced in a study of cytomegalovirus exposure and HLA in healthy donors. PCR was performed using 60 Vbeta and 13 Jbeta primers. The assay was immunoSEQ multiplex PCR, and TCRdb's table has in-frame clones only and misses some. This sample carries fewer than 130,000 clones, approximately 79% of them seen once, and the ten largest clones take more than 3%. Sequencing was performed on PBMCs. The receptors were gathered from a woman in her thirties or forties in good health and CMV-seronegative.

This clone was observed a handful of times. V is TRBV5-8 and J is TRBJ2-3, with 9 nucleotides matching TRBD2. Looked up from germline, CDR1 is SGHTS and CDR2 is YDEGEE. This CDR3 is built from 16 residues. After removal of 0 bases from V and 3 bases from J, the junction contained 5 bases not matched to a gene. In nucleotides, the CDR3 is TGTGCCAGCAGCTTGGCTAGCGGGACGGGGACAGATACGCAGTATTTT. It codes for CASSLASGTGTDTQYF.

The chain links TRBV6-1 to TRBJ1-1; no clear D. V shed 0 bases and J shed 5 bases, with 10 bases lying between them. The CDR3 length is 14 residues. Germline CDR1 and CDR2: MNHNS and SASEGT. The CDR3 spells CASSEAREETEAFF. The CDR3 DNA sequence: TGTGCCAGCAGTGAAGCGCGGGAGGAGACTGAAGCTTTCTTT.

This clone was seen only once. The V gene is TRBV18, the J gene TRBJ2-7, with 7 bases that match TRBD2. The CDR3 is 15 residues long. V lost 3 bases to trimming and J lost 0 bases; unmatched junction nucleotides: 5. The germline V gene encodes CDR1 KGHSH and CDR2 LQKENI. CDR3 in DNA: TGTGCCAGCTCACCGAGGCGGGAGAGCTCCTACGAGCAGTACTTC. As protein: CASSPRRESSYEQYF.

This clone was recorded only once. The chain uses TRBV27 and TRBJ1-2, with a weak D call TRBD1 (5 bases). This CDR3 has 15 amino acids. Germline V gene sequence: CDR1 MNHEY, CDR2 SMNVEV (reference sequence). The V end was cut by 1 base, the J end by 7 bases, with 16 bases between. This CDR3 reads CASSLYQGQISGYTF. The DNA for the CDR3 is TGTGCCAGCAGTTTATACCAGGGTCAGATCAGTGGCTACACCTTC.

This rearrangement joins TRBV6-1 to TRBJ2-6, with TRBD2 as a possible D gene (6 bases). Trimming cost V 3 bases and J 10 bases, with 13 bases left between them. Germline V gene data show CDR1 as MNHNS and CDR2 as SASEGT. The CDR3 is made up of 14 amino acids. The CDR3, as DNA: TGTGCCAGCAGTGACCTCGGTGGGGGGAACGTCCTGACTTTC. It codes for CASSDLGGGNVLTF.